These T cell receptor beta chains were read from a single sample in a study of beta chain features in type 1 diabetes. Generated by immunoSEQ multiplex PCR, the TCRdb table keeps only in-frame clones and is missing some. The data show 250,000 to 300,000 clones, with around 25% seen just once and more than 0.009% held by the top ten. The sequencing input was naive CD4+ T cells from blood. These receptors originate from a woman aged 25 to 39 with type 1 diabetes. CDR3s include the opening cysteine and the closing phenylalanine or tryptophan. The D gene is left open where the match is weak. Expanded clones are given a class, and other clones once, few, many or no size at all.

j_gene	v_gene	d_gene	abundance	CDR3nt	CDR3aa
TRBJ1-1	TRBV18	-	-	TGTGCCAGCTCACCCCCACGGGAGGCGAACACTGAAGCTTTCTTT	CASSPPREANTEAFF
TRBJ2-3	TRBV7-9	TRBD2	-	TGTGCCGGGCGGCTAGCGGCAGATACGCAGTATTTT	CAGRLAADTQYF
TRBJ2-7	TRBV30	-	-	TGTGCCTGGATTTTAAACTCCTACGAGCAGTACTTC	CAWILNSYEQYF
TRBJ2-5	TRBV7-9	TRBD2	-	TGTGCCAGCAGCCGAACAGGGTTGGGACTAGCGGGAGTCGTTGCCCAGTACTTC	CASSRTGLGLAGVVAQYF
TRBJ1-1	TRBV30	-	-	TGTGCCTGGTCAGGGATGAACACTGAAGCTTTCTTT	CAWSGMNTEAFF
TRBJ1-5	TRBV7-2	-	-	TGTGCCAGCAGCCTGGGGCGGAGCAATCAGCCCCAGCATTTT	CASSLGRSNQPQHF
TRBJ1-5	TRBV4-1	-	-	TGCGCCAGCAGCCAGGAGCCGGGACACAATAATCAGCCCCAGCATTTT	CASSQEPGHNNQPQHF
TRBJ2-1	TRBV9	TRBD1	few	TGTGCCAGCAGCCCCGGGGGACAGGGATTTAGGGAGCAGTTCTTC	CASSPGGQGFREQFF
TRBJ2-3	TRBV12-5	-	few	TGTGCTAGTGGTTTGGGGACCGGGACACGAAGGACAGATACGCAGTATTTT	CASGLGTGTRRTDTQYF
TRBJ2-2	TRBV11-2	TRBD2	few	TGTGCCAGCAGCCCACTAGCGGGAGTGAACACCGGGGAGCTGTTTTTT	CASSPLAGVNTGELFF
TRBJ1-5	TRBV30	TRBD1	few	TGTGCTAGAGCACAGAAGGACAGGCGGGATCAGCCCCAGCATTTT	CARAQKDRRDQPQHF
TRBJ2-3	TRBV10-3	TRBD2	-	TGTGCCATCAGTGAGTCGAAAGCGGGAGGGAGCACAGATACGCAGTATTTT	CAISESKAGGSTDTQYF
TRBJ1-1	TRBV7-9	-	once	TGTGCCAGCAGCTTAGACATAAGGGGGGAAGCTTTCTTT	CASSLDIRGEAFF
TRBJ1-5	TRBV18	-	-	TGTGCCAGCACCCCGCAGGGTAATGACCAGCCCCAGCATTTT	CASTPQGNDQPQHF